This TCR beta chain was profiled in a study of blood T cell repertoires in COVID-19. Study-level information: T cells, B-cell-depleted T cells, or PBMCs supplied cDNA or gDNA.

The method was immunoSEQ multiplex PCR; TCRdb's version includes in-frame clones alone and lacks a portion of them. The data hold around 390,000 clones, with just under 90% observed a single time. Trimming stripped 4 bases from V and 6 bases from J, with 12 bases between. The CDR3 loop spans 14 amino acids. The germline CDR1 and CDR2 sequences are MNHEY and SMNVEV (reference sequence). This TCR was sampled from a woman in her forties or fifties who had recovered from COVID-19. The chain couples TRBV27 to TRBJ2-2; D remains unclear. Sequencing was performed on PBMCs or T cells enriched from blood (not recorded which). The CDR3 loop is CASSSLTAAGELFF. As DNA, the CDR3 is TGTGCCAGCAGTTCCCTCACCGCGGCCGGGGAGCTGTTTTTT.